This entry concerns a single T cell receptor (beta chain). What it binds is not known. Germline V gene data show CDR1 as MDHEN and CDR2 as SYDVKM. With 3 bases removed from V and 2 bases from J, the gap between germline ends came to 6 bases. The CDR3 runs 13 residues. This record belongs to a study of PD-1 blockade in classical Hodgkin lymphoma. Sample time point: cycle 4 day 1 (C4D1), after 6 weeks of nivolumab. Every patient experienced relapse after autologous stem cell transplantation, and brentuximab vedotin exposure varied. Best responses were complete response, partial response or progressive disease. Study-level points and caveats: In newly diagnosed patients, baseline TCR diversity was reportedly below that of healthy donors. Possibly reflecting disease activity or prior therapy, repertoire differences have causes that remain undefined. With CD4+ cells, TCR diversity rose significantly by C4D1, but not with CD8+ cells.

Repertoires were generated with immunoSEQ multiplex PCR, while TCRdb's copy carries only in-frame clones and drops some. The sample includes tens of thousands of clones, 60% to 80% of them seen just once. The sample consisted of peripheral blood mononuclear cells (PBMCs), taken before the fourth cycle of nivolumab. The chain employs TRBV28 and TRBJ2-3, with D unresolved. This receptor was obtained from a human donor with classical Hodgkin lymphoma. CDR3 DNA sequence: TGTGCCAGCAGTTTGAGGAACACAGATACGCAGTATTTT. Its protein product is CASSLRNTDTQYF.